These T cell receptor beta chains were read from a single sample in a study of T-cell memory formation after mild COVID-19. TCRdb redid the calling of the 5' RACE reads with MiXCR, one entry per CDR3 protein. Of some 150,000 distinct CDR3 sequences listed, under 7% are singletons. Sequencing was performed on PBMCs or a T cell subset sorted from them (not recorded which). These receptors were collected from an adult woman who had mild COVID-19 (a few samples of this study predate the infection). Cell type and time point are not known. Both conserved end residues are part of each CDR3. D genes are given only for firm matches. Part of the rows lack a size; the others show once, few, many or a class for expanded clones.

TGTGCCAGCAGTCTCTTGAGGGACCCCACGGTAGCCCAGCATTTT	CASSLLRDPTVAQHF	many	.	TRBV12-3/TRBV12-4	TRBJ1-5
TGCGCCAGCAGCCAATACACGAACAGGGTCTCCTTCGAGCAGTACTTC	CASSQYTNRVSFEQYF	few	.	TRBV4-1	TRBJ2-7
TGTGCCAGCAGCTTGGGTGGTGGCATGCTGAATCAGCCCCAGCATTTT	CASSLGGGMLNQPQHF	many	.	TRBV5-6	TRBJ1-5
TGTGCCAGCAGCTTAAGGGGAGATCAGCCCCAGCATTTT	CASSLRGDQPQHF	many	.	TRBV7-6	TRBJ1-5
TGTGCCAGCAGCTTAGAAACTGAAGCTTTCTTT	CASSLETEAFF	many	.	TRBV7-9	TRBJ1-1
TGTGCCAGCAGTGACCGGAGGCCCGGGGAGCTGTTTTTT	CASSDRRPGELFF	.	.	TRBV2	TRBJ2-2
TGTGCCAGCAGTTTAGCGTCGGACTACGAGCAGTACTTC	CASSLASDYEQYF	few	.	TRBV12-3/TRBV12-4	TRBJ2-7
TGTGCCAGCAGCCAGAGGGGGAATGGCTACACCTTC	CASSQRGNGYTF	.	.	TRBV3-1	TRBJ1-2
TGTGCCAGCAGTGAAGCGCGGGCAGGGGCAGATACGCAGTATTTT	CASSEARAGADTQYF	.	.	TRBV2	TRBJ2-3
TGCGCCAGCAGCTTTGACAGAGTCTACGAGCAGTACTTC	CASSFDRVYEQYF	many	.	TRBV5-1	TRBJ2-7
TGTGCCAGCAGCAGGGACAGGGACGAAGCTTTCTTT	CASSRDRDEAFF	many	TRBD1	TRBV6-6	TRBJ1-1
TGTGCCAGCAGGGTCAGTGGCGCTAGCACAGATACGCAGTATTTT	CASRVSGASTDTQYF	many	.	TRBV12-3/TRBV12-4	TRBJ2-3
TGCGCCAGCAGCTTGGGGCACAACAACAATGAGCAGTTCTTC	CASSLGHNNNEQFF	many	.	TRBV5-1	TRBJ2-1
TGCGCCAGCTCCCGGGACATAGCCTACAATGAGCAGTTCTTC	CASSRDIAYNEQFF	few	.	TRBV5-1	TRBJ2-1
TGCAGTGCTAGGGTCGGACTAGCTCGGGGCCCAGATACGCAGTATTTT	CSARVGLARGPDTQYF	many	TRBD2	TRBV20-1	TRBJ2-3
TGTGCCAGCAGCCCCGACGGGAGAAGAGAGTACTTC	CASSPDGRREYF	few	.	TRBV12-3/TRBV12-4	TRBJ2-7
TGTGCCAGCAGCCTTACGGACAGGGGGCACCAAGAGACCCAGTACTTC	CASSLTDRGHQETQYF	many	TRBD1	TRBV25-1	TRBJ2-5
TGCAGCGTAAGGACAGGGGGCAACGGCGAGCAGTACTTC	CSVRTGGNGEQYF	many	TRBD1	TRBV29-1	TRBJ2-7
TGCGCCAGCAGCCAAGACCCCGGGACAGCCTACGAGCAGTACTTC	CASSQDPGTAYEQYF	.	TRBD1	TRBV5-1	TRBJ2-7
TGCAGCGTTCGAACCTACCGGGTAGCGGGTTCCTACAATGAGCAGTTCTTC	CSVRTYRVAGSYNEQFF	many	TRBD2	TRBV29-1	TRBJ2-1
TGCGCCAGCAGTGAATGGTCTGGGGCCAACGTCCTGACTTTC	CASSEWSGANVLTF	few	.	TRBV4-1	TRBJ2-6
TGTGCCAGCAGCTTCACGGGGACGGTTTCCTACGAGCAGTACTTC	CASSFTGTVSYEQYF	.	.	TRBV5-6	TRBJ2-7
TGTGCCAGCAGCACGACAGGGGTTCGCGAAAAACTGTTTTTT	CASSTTGVREKLFF	.	TRBD1	TRBV5-4	TRBJ1-4
TGCGCCAGCAGCCGTCAGGGAGGGGAGAATCAGCCCCAGCATTTT	CASSRQGGENQPQHF	.	.	TRBV4-1	TRBJ1-5
TGTGCCACCAGCAGAGATGATCAGCCCCAGCATTTT	CATSRDDQPQHF	many	.	TRBV15	TRBJ1-5
TGTGCCAGCAGCCTGTGGGACAGGGGGCGAGGCTACACCTTC	CASSLWDRGRGYTF	many	TRBD1	TRBV7-2	TRBJ1-2
TGTGCCAGCAGCTTATCGGCAGGTCGAACCCAAGAGACCCAGTACTTC	CASSLSAGRTQETQYF	many	.	TRBV7-2	TRBJ2-5
TGTGCCACCAGTGAGATTTGGACAGGGGGGGGCACAGATACGCAGTATTTT	CATSEIWTGGGTDTQYF	.	TRBD1	TRBV24-1	TRBJ2-3
TGTGCCACCAAGAGACAGGGCAACGAGCAGTACTTC	CATKRQGNEQYF	.	TRBD1	TRBV6-2/TRBV6-3	TRBJ2-7
TGTGCCAGCAGCCCGACTAGAATCGCCCTGCAGTTCTTC	CASSPTRIALQFF	.	.	TRBV12-3/TRBV12-4	TRBJ2-1
TGTGCCAGCTCCACAGAGGGGGCGGGGGCTGAAGCTTTCTTT	CASSTEGAGAEAFF	many	TRBD1	TRBV25-1	TRBJ1-1
TGCGCCAGCAGCTCCGGACAGCCCTATGGCTACACCTTC	CASSSGQPYGYTF	.	.	TRBV5-1	TRBJ1-2
TGTGCCAGCAGCTTAGACCCAGCGGGGGGCAATGAGCAGTTCTTC	CASSLDPAGGNEQFF	few	TRBD2	TRBV11-2	TRBJ2-1
TGTGCCAGTAGTATGGGGGGACTCAACACTGAAGCTTTCTTT	CASSMGGLNTEAFF	few	.	TRBV19	TRBJ1-1
TGTGCCAGCAGCCGGACGGGGGCGGAAGAGACCCAGTACTTC	CASSRTGAEETQYF	many	.	TRBV12-3/TRBV12-4	TRBJ2-5
TGTGCCAGCAGTCTCCGGGACAGGGGTTACGAGCAGTACTTC	CASSLRDRGYEQYF	many	TRBD1	TRBV12-3/TRBV12-4	TRBJ2-7
TGTGCCAGCATCTCGGGGACCATATTACGGGATGAGCAGTTCTTC	CASISGTILRDEQFF	many	.	TRBV12-3/TRBV12-4	TRBJ2-1
TGTGCCAGCAGCCGGGACAGGGAGGCCAATGAGCAGTTCTTC	CASSRDREANEQFF	.	TRBD1	TRBV27	TRBJ2-1
TGTGCCAGCAGCTCGGGGCCCTACAGAGAAGCTTTCTTT	CASSSGPYREAFF	many	.	TRBV7-6	TRBJ1-1
TGTGCCAGCAGCCCCCTCCCCAATGAGCAGTTCTTC	CASSPLPNEQFF	many	.	TRBV12-3/TRBV12-4	TRBJ2-1